The 28 T cell receptor beta chains below come from one sample, sequenced in a study of technical replicates of blood from several donors. TCRdb keeps only in-frame clones here, not all; method: immunoSEQ multiplex PCR. The profile covers roughly 50,000 clones, with around 93% appearing a single time and 4.2% taken by the ten largest. Sequenced: PBMCs. These receptors were collected from a human donor in good health. Some clones in this sample may be carry-over from other donors' samples.

The gene calls are TRBV4-1 and TRBJ2-4, with TRBD2 as a possible D gene (6 bases). This CDR3 spans 14 amino acids. CDR1 is MGHRA and CDR2 is YSYEKL in the germline V gene. V gave up 3 bases and J gave up 11 bases, with 17 bases separating them. The CDR3 coding sequence is TGCGCCAGCAGCCAGTCTGACGGGGGTTTGGTTCAGTACTTC. Residues: CASSQSDGGLVQYF.

The chain carries TRBV21-1 and TRBJ2-6; the table's D call TRBD1 went unverified against the DNA. TRBV21-1 represents a pseudogene. There are 16 residues in the CDR3. The CDR3 protein is CAFGADRVSGANVLTF. CDR3 DNA sequence: TGTGCCTTCGGGGCGGACAGGGTATCTGGGGCCAACGTCCTGACTTTC.

The J gene is TRBJ1-6, the V gene TRBV6-1, with D perhaps matching TRBD1 (5 bases). The germline V gene has CDR1 MNHNS and CDR2 SASEGT. Between the trimmed V and J ends, which lost 7 bases and 4 bases, there was a span of 14 bases. This CDR3 is 15 amino acids long. The CDR3, as DNA: TGTGCCAGCATCGAAGGCGGGACGTATAATTCACCCCTCCACTTT. The encoded protein is CASIEGGTYNSPLHF.

V usage is TRBV5-4 and J usage is TRBJ2-1, with D hard to call. The CDR3 spans 15 residues. V was trimmed by 2 bases and J by 1 base, leaving 10 bases between them. CDR1 and CDR2 from the germline V gene are SGHNT and YYREEE (reference sequence). CDR3 DNA: TGTGCCAGCAGCTTCGGAGTAGCATCCTACAATGAGCAGTTCTTC. Translation: CASSFGVASYNEQFF.

The V call is TRBV30, the J call TRBJ1-5; perhaps TRBD1 as D (5 bases). V was clipped by 1 base and J by 4 bases, with 8 bases between them. From germline, CDR1 is GTSNPN and CDR2 SVGIG (reference sequence). CDR3 length: 13 residues. For the CDR3, the DNA is TGTGCCTGGAGTGGCCGGGGGAATCAGCCCCAGCATTTT. Encoded protein: CAWSGRGNQPQHF. Based on the CDR3 plus reference TRBV30 and TRBJ1-5, the full variable domain is SQTIHQWPATLVQPVGSPLSLECTVEGTSNPNLYWYRQAAGRGLQLLFYSVGIGQISSEVPQNLSASRPQDRQFILSSKKLLLSDSGFYLCAWSGRGNQPQHFGDGTRLSIL.

The count of this clone is one. This sequence joins TRBV7-8 and TRBJ2-1; TRBD2 matches 10 bases. With V trimmed by 5 bases and J by 6 bases, 4 bases remained unmatched. Germline lookup yields CDR1 SGHVS and CDR2 FQNEAQ. This CDR3 spans 14 amino acids. CDR3 nucleotides: TGTGCCAGCAGCAGCGGGGGGGCCTTCAATGAGCAGTTCTTC. Translating it yields CASSSGGAFNEQFF. Full variable domain (outside the CDR3, taken from reference TRBV7-8 and TRBJ2-1): GAGVSQSPRYKVAKRGQDVALRCDPISGHVSLFWYQQALGQGPEFLTYFQNEAQLDKSGLPSDRFFAERPEGSVSTLKIQRTQQEDSAVYLCASSSGGAFNEQFFGPGTRLTVL.

The V call is TRBV7-9, the J call TRBJ2-1; 8 bases line up with TRBD2. Germline V gives CDR1 SEHNR, CDR2 FQNEAQ (reference sequence). The CDR3 is 16 amino acids. Germline trimming cut 6 bases from V and 7 bases from J; bases unmatched to any gene: 14. Written as DNA, the CDR3 is TGTGCCAGCAGTTTCATTGGACTAGCAGGTTTAAATGAGCAGTTCTTC. Translating it yields CASSFIGLAGLNEQFF.

The V gene is TRBV6-1, the J gene TRBJ2-1; D possibly corresponds to TRBD2 (6 bases). V lost 11 bases and J lost 3, with 14 bases in between. This CDR3 has 13 amino acids. Germline V gives CDR1 MNHNS, CDR2 SASEGT. The DNA of the CDR3 is TGTGCCGCCCTGGGGGGTCACTACAATGAGCAGTTCTTC. Protein product: CAALGGHYNEQFF.

The J gene is TRBJ2-5, the V gene TRBV5-4; no clear D. This CDR3 contains 13 residues. Trimming removed 4 bases from V and 1 base from J, with 8 bases in between. CDR1 is SGHNT, CDR2 YYREEE, per germline (reference sequence). CDR3 in amino acids: CASSLPPQETQYF. DNA of the CDR3: TGTGCCAGCAGCCTCCCCCCCCAAGAGACCCAGTACTTC.

V and J are TRBV2 and TRBJ2-5; 11 bases agree with TRBD2. This CDR3 region has 14 residues. V shed 6 bases, J shed 3 bases, and the junction held 3 bases outside the gene matches. Germline V gene sequence: CDR1 SNHLY, CDR2 FYNNEI. CDR3 in amino acids: CASSTLAGEETQYF. The CDR3, as DNA: TGTGCCAGCAGCACACTAGCGGGAGAAGAGACCCAGTACTTC.

This chain links TRBV5-4 with TRBJ2-4, with TRBD1 identical over 11 bases. Trimming removed 0 bases from V and 2 bases from J; junction bases left unmatched: 4. Germline V gives CDR1 SGHNT, CDR2 YYREEE (reference sequence). The CDR3 runs to 17 residues. In nucleotides, the CDR3 is TGTGCCAGCAGCTTGGCGGGACAGGGGGTGTCCAAAAACATTCAGTACTTC. Translation gives CASSLAGQGVSKNIQYF.

The rearrangement links TRBV5-6 to TRBJ2-3; 10 nucleotides agree with TRBD2. In germline, CDR1 is SGHDT, CDR2 YYEEEE. V dropped 0 bases and J dropped 3; count of bases not matched to a gene: 10. The CDR3 has 18 amino acids. The CDR3 region has the DNA TGTGCCAGCAGCTTGGCGGGGCGAGCGGGGGGGCGGACAGATACGCAGTATTTT. Translation: CASSLAGRAGGRTDTQYF.

The gene calls are TRBV7-2 and TRBJ2-7, with D possibly matching TRBD1 (6 bases). Trimming left V 3 bases short and J 2 bases short, with 14 bases between. The CDR3 has 15 residues. CDR1 is SGHTA and CDR2 is FQGNSA in the germline V gene. The CDR3 nucleotides are TGTGCCAGCAGCTTCCGGGACACTACCCCCTACGAGCAGTACTTC. This sequence encodes CASSFRDTTPYEQYF.

The chain links TRBV7-6 to TRBJ2-3, with D possibly TRBD2 on 5 matching bases. Germline V gene sequence: CDR1 SGHVS, CDR2 FNYEAQ. Trimming pared 2 bases from V and 0 bases from J, leaving 12 bases between. CDR3 size: 16 residues. The CDR3 is CASSLSSSGSTDTQYF. As DNA, the CDR3 is TGTGCCAGCAGCTTATCGTCCTCGGGGAGCACAGATACGCAGTATTTT.

The chain couples TRBV7-6 to TRBJ1-1; D gene uncertain. This CDR3 has 13 residues. Germline CDR1 is SGHVS and CDR2 is FNYEAQ. V lost 4 bases, J lost 4 bases, and 10 bases lay in between. The CDR3 spells CASSWREGTEAFF. CDR3 nucleotide sequence: TGTGCCAGCAGCTGGAGGGAGGGCACTGAAGCTTTCTTT.

The chain joins TRBV7-3 to TRBJ1-1; a possible D gene is TRBD1 (6 bases). The CDR3 is made up of 15 amino acids. Deletions cut 5 bases from V and 3 bases from J, with 16 bases between. Germline CDR1 and CDR2: SGHTA and FQGTGA. The CDR3 DNA sequence: TGTGCCAGCAGCCTAGGGGGGGGGCTGGACACTGAAGCTTTCTTT. It translates to CASSLGGGLDTEAFF.

The chain carries TRBV6-4 and TRBJ2-2, with D possibly being TRBD2 (5 bases). V was clipped by 8 bases and J by 7 bases, with 14 bases between them. Germline V lookup: CDR1 MRHNA, CDR2 SNTAGT. This CDR3 spans 13 amino acids. The DNA of the CDR3 is TGTGCCAGCGGGCGAGAGGAGGACGGGGAGCTGTTTTTT. Protein sequence: CASGREEDGELFF.

The CDR3 spells CASSERGGGGNTIYF. DNA of the CDR3: TGTGCCAGCAGTGAACGTGGGGGCGGTGGAAACACCATATATTTT. This rearrangement joins TRBV2 to TRBJ1-3, with a tentative D call TRBD1 (6 bases). Per germline, CDR1 SNHLY and CDR2 FYNNEI. V gave up 2 bases and J gave up 3 bases, with 11 bases separating them. The CDR3 is 15 amino acids.

The genes are TRBV5-1 and TRBJ2-3; 10 positions match TRBD2. V lost 0 bases and J lost 1; bases outside the gene matches: 2. The CDR3 loop spans 16 amino acids. Per the germline V gene, CDR1 is SGHRS and CDR2 is YFSETQ. CDR3: CASSLGLAGGTDTQYF. The CDR3 DNA reads as TGCGCCAGCAGCTTGGGACTAGCGGGCGGCACAGATACGCAGTATTTT. Drawing the rest from reference TRBV5-1 and TRBJ2-3, the complete variable domain is KAGVTQTPRYLIKTRGQQVTLSCSPISGHRSVSWYQQTPGQGLQFLFEYFSETQRNKGNFPGRFSGRQFSNSRSEMNVSTLELGDSALYLCASSLGLAGGTDTQYFGPGTRLTVL.

The chain carries TRBV6-5 and TRBJ2-1; D gene ambiguous. In germline, CDR1 is MNHEY, CDR2 SVGAGI. V was pared by 2 bases and J by 6 bases, with 11 bases between. The CDR3 consists of 14 residues. The CDR3 DNA is TGTGCCAGCAGTTACCTGCCCAGAGGCAATGAGCAGTTCTTC. Translating gives CASSYLPRGNEQFF.

The V gene is TRBV18, the J gene TRBJ1-2; 9 bases fit TRBD1. The germline CDR1 and CDR2 sequences are KGHSH and LQKENI. Trimming cost V 10 bases and J 4 bases; bases outside gene matches: 4. CDR3 size: 12 residues. CDR3 amino acids: CATTGQGYGYTF. The DNA for the CDR3 is TGTGCCACCACGGGACAGGGCTATGGCTACACCTTC.

V gene TRBV2 combines with J gene TRBJ2-1; D is possibly TRBD1 (6 bases). Germline V gene data show CDR1 as SNHLY and CDR2 as FYNNEI. Trimming removed 8 bases at V and 3 bases at J, with 11 bases between. This CDR3 has 13 residues. CDR3 sequence reads: CASSRDNYNEQFF. The CDR3 coding sequence is TGTGCCAGCTCCCGGGACAACTACAATGAGCAGTTCTTC.

The V gene is TRBV10-3, the J gene TRBJ2-7, with 9 bases fitting TRBD1. The ends lost 11 bases at V and 5 bases at J; junction bases unmatched: 10. There are 13 residues in the CDR3. Germline values: CDR1 ENHRY, CDR2 SYGVKD. CDR3 DNA: TGTGCCCACGCGGGACAGGGAATCAACGAGCAGTACTTC. As protein: CAHAGQGINEQYF.

This chain uses TRBV27 with TRBJ2-1; D perhaps matches TRBD2 (6 bases). V lost 4 bases and J lost 0, with 10 bases in between. There are 15 residues in the CDR3. CDR1 is MNHEY, CDR2 SMNVEV, per germline (reference sequence). The CDR3 DNA reads as TGTGCCAGCAGTTCGGGACTTGACTCCTACAATGAGCAGTTCTTC. Amino acids: CASSSGLDSYNEQFF.

The chain carries TRBV13 and TRBJ2-5, with D perhaps TRBD1 (5 bases). V was cut by 4 bases and J by 5 bases, with 14 bases left in between. Germline CDR1 PRHDT, CDR2 FYEKMQ (reference sequence). The CDR3 is made up of 14 amino acids. The CDR3: CASSSFTAGETQYF. The CDR3 nucleotides read TGTGCCAGCAGCTCCTTTACAGCAGGGGAGACCCAGTACTTC.

The J gene is TRBJ2-3, the V gene TRBV6-6; 9 bases are shared with TRBD2. The germline V gene encodes CDR1 MNHNY and CDR2 SVGAGI (reference sequence). V shed 7 bases and J 3 bases; nucleotides not matched to a gene: 8. The CDR3 sequence is 15 residues long. The CDR3: CASTYGGRETDTQYF. The CDR3 DNA is TGTGCCAGCACCTACGGCGGGAGGGAAACAGATACGCAGTATTTT.

V usage is TRBV11-2 and J usage is TRBJ2-7, with 8 bases fitting TRBD1. Germline V lookup: CDR1 SGHAT, CDR2 FQNNGV. The ends lost 5 bases at V and 1 base at J; junction bases unmatched: 7. The CDR3 loop spans 15 amino acids. CDR3 loop: CASSQDRGLSYEQYF. CDR3 sequence (DNA): TGTGCCAGCAGCCAAGACAGGGGCCTTTCCTACGAGCAGTACTTC.

V and J are TRBV7-9 and TRBJ2-2, with 11 bases identical to TRBD2. CDR1 is SEHNR and CDR2 is FQNEAQ in the germline V gene (reference sequence). The CDR3 spans 19 residues. V lost 5 bases to trimming and J lost 4 bases; unmatched junction nucleotides: 15. Written as DNA, the CDR3 is TGTGCCAGCAGCCGAGAAACTAGCGGGAGAGGTTTTGGCACCGGGGAGCTGTTTTTT. Residues: CASSRETSGRGFGTGELFF.